Each of the 21 T cell receptor beta chains below was sequenced from the same sample in a study of regulatory T cells in long-lasting Graves disease. Arm-PCR with iRepertoire HTBI primers amplified the CDR3 regions for these TCR beta libraries. TCRdb itself ran the multiplex PCR reads through MiXCR, one entry per CDR3 protein. This sample has fewer than 500,000 distinct CDR3 sequences, with roughly 17% found just once. Noted time point: newly diagnosed GD, antithyroid drugs for less than 3 months. Generation of the TCR library employed RNA extracted from PBMCs. These data are also associated with another study on T cells in Graves' hyperthyroidism and ophthalmopathy.

Here the sequenced sample was peripheral blood mononuclear cells (PBMCs), taken at new diagnosis, from a patient treated with antithyroid drugs. The receptors here all came from a middle-aged man with Graves disease.

This clonotype has a count of ten or more. The chain couples TRBV28 to TRBJ2-7; 9 nucleotides match TRBD1. Germline loops: CDR1 MDHEN, CDR2 SYDVKM. The V and J ends lost 1 base and 5 bases, in that order; junction bases with no gene match: 6. The CDR3 is 15 residues long. The CDR3 region has the DNA TGTGCCAGCAGTTTATCGGGGACAGGGTACAACGAGCAGTACTTC. Encoded protein: CASSLSGTGYNEQYF.

The chain couples TRBV25-1 to TRBJ1-1; D is ambiguous. V was pared by 7 bases and J by 0 bases, with 6 bases between. The CDR3 has 12 amino acids. Germline V lookup: CDR1 MGHDK, CDR2 SYGVNS. The CDR3 coding sequence is TGTGCCAGCAAACTTCTGAACACTGAAGCTTTCTTT. This sequence encodes CASKLLNTEAFF. Supplemented by reference TRBV25-1 and TRBJ1-1, the full variable domain reads EADIYQTPRYLVIGTGKKITLECSQTMGHDKMYWYQQDPGMELHLIHYSYGVNSTEKGDLSSESTVSRIRTEHFPLTLESARPSHTSQYLCASKLLNTEAFFGQGTRLTVV.

The rearrangement joins TRBV12-3 or TRBV12-4 to TRBJ2-1; TRBD2 matches 11 bases. Germline trimming cut 8 bases from V and 4 bases from J; bases unmatched to any gene: 10. CDR3 length equals 16 residues. The CDR3 DNA reads as TGTGCCAGCGGAGGGGGGACTAGCGGCCGATACAATGAGCAGTTCTTC. This codes for CASGGGTSGRYNEQFF.

This clonotype occurred many times. The CDR3, as DNA: TGCGCCAGCAGCTCGATAAACCCGGGACAGGGTAACAATGAGCAGTTCTTC. Protein: CASSSINPGQGNNEQFF. The V and J genes are TRBV5-1 and TRBJ2-1, with 9 nucleotides matching TRBD1. Trimming removed 3 bases from V and 5 bases from J; junction bases left unmatched: 12. The CDR3 covers 17 residues. Germline V CDR1 and CDR2: SGHRS, YFSETQ.

This clonotype turned up a few times. This rearrangement joins TRBV24-1 to TRBJ2-2; D is undetermined. The V and J ends lost 5 bases and 1 base respectively, with 7 bases between them. Germline V gene lookup returns CDR1 KGHDR and CDR2 SFDVKD. The CDR3 covers 14 residues. The CDR3: CATSGPVNTGELFF. Written as DNA, the CDR3 is TGTGCCACCAGTGGTCCGGTGAACACCGGGGAGCTGTTTTTT.

The chain uses TRBV12-3 or TRBV12-4 and TRBJ2-2, with D possibly matching TRBD1 (8 bases). The CDR3 contains 15 residues. V was cut by 5 bases and J by 6 bases, with 16 bases left in between. CDR3 residues: CASSVGQGLSGELFF. CDR3 nucleotide sequence: TGTGCCAGCAGTGTAGGACAGGGACTATCCGGGGAGCTGTTTTTT.

This clonotype was observed a handful of times. The genes are TRBV6-1 and TRBJ1-1; 7 nucleotides align to TRBD1. Germline-derived CDR1 and CDR2 are MNHNS and SASEGT. V was clipped by 9 bases and J by 10 bases; unmatched bases: 11. The CDR3 covers 12 residues. In nucleotides, the CDR3 is TGTGCCAGTACGGACAGGCTGATGGGAGCTTTCTTT. Protein: CASTDRLMGAFF.

This clonotype was seen many times. The V and J genes are TRBV15 and TRBJ1-5; possible D gene TRBD1, 5 bases. This CDR3 has 16 amino acids. Germline lookup yields CDR1 LNHNV and CDR2 YYDKDF (reference sequence). V was trimmed by 1 base and J by 1 base, leaving 11 bases between them. The CDR3 region has the DNA TGTGCCACCAGCAGAGCGAGGGACTGGAGCAATCAGCCCCAGCATTTT. It codes for CATSRARDWSNQPQHF.

The table lists this clonotype with many counts. The rearrangement links TRBV20-1 to TRBJ2-3; weak D call: TRBD2 (5 bases). Germline V gene lookup returns CDR1 DFQATT and CDR2 SNEGSKA (reference sequence). V gave up 3 bases and J gave up 2 bases, with 9 bases separating them. The CDR3 contains 13 residues. The CDR3 nucleotides are TGCAGTGCTAGCCGGGATACCACAGATACGCAGTATTTT. Its translation is CSASRDTTDTQYF.

This clonotype was seen many times. The chain links TRBV4-1 to TRBJ2-1; D is unresolved. The length of the CDR3 is 18 residues. Germline V lookup: CDR1 MGHRA, CDR2 YSYEKL. Trimming left V 1 base short and J 0 bases short, with 16 bases between. In DNA form, the CDR3 reads TGCGCCAGCAGCCAAGGGTCGTTATATCTGAGCTCCTACAATGAGCAGTTCTTC. Protein product: CASSQGSLYLSSYNEQFF.

The chain couples TRBV29-1 to TRBJ2-1; D could derive from TRBD1 or TRBD2 (5 bases each). The CDR3 extends over 12 amino acids. V lost 1 base and J 12 bases, leaving 13 bases between the germline ends. CDR1 and CDR2 (germline): SQVTM, ANQGSEA. CDR3 amino acids: CSVEAPGRVQFF. CDR3 coding DNA: TGCAGCGTTGAAGCCCCAGGGCGGGTGCAGTTCTTC.

This clonotype was seen ten or more times. V is TRBV2 and J is TRBJ2-2; 7 nucleotides match TRBD2. After removal of 6 bases from V and 2 bases from J, the junction contained 6 bases not matched to a gene. CDR1 and CDR2 (germline): SNHLY, FYNNEI. CDR3 length equals 15 residues. The CDR3 nucleotides read TGTGCCAGCAGGCCCCAGCGGGGCAACACCGGGGAGCTGTTTTTT. Its protein is CASRPQRGNTGELFF.

The chain joins TRBV7-2 to TRBJ2-5, with TRBD2 identical over 8 bases. Looked up from germline, CDR1 is SGHTA and CDR2 is FQGNSA. J was trimmed by 5 bases and V by 5 bases; bases with no gene match: 10. CDR3 length equals 15 residues. The CDR3 bases are TGTGCCAGCAGCCCTGGGCGCCGGGGGGGGGAGACCCAGTACTTC. This gives the protein CASSPGRRGGETQYF.

The chain links TRBV14 to TRBJ1-2, with no clear D. Germline V gives CDR1 SGHDN, CDR2 FVKESK. Trimming shortened V by 1 base and J by 3 bases, and 12 bases separated the two germline ends. CDR3 length: 15 amino acids. DNA for the CDR3: TGTGCCAGCAGCCAAGTAACCGCCAGCGACTATGGCTACACCTTC. It specifies CASSQVTASDYGYTF. Full variable domain (rest looked up from reference TRBV14 and TRBJ1-2): EAGVTQFPSHSVIEKGQTVTLRCDPISGHDNLYWYRRVMGKEIKFLLHFVKESKQDESGMPNNRFLAERTGGTYSTLKVQPAELEDSGVYFCASSQVTASDYGYTFGSGTRLTVV.

This clonotype has a count of ten or more. J is TRBJ2-7 and V is TRBV6-1, with D hard to call. The germline gives CDR1 MNHNS, CDR2 SASEGT. CDR3 length: 15 residues. V lost 5 bases and J 6 bases, leaving 20 bases between the germline ends. The CDR3 DNA reads as TGTGCCAGCAGTCCCACCCTGGCCAGTGGCTCCGAGCAGTACTTC. It specifies CASSPTLASGSEQYF.

CDR3 region: CASSEKGTNEKLFF. The DNA of the CDR3 is TGTGCCAGCAGTGAAAAGGGAACTAATGAAAAACTGTTTTTT. This chain uses TRBV2 with TRBJ1-4; D is ambiguous. CDR1 and CDR2 from the germline V gene are SNHLY and FYNNEI. CDR3 length: 14 amino acids. V dropped 2 bases and J dropped 1 base, with 5 bases sitting between them.

This clonotype has ten or more counts. The chain is built from TRBV2 and TRBJ2-5; D assignment may be TRBD1 or TRBD2 (6 bases each). CDR1 is SNHLY, CDR2 FYNNEI, per germline. The V gene lost 1 base and the J gene lost 7 bases, with 10 bases spanning the gap. This CDR3 spans 13 amino acids. Here the CDR3 reads CASSEDREVTQYF. Written as DNA, the CDR3 is TGTGCCAGCAGTGAAGACAGGGAGGTGACCCAGTACTTC.

This clonotype was recorded many times. V and J are TRBV27 and TRBJ2-5, with TRBD2 matching 15 bases. The V segment lost 2 bases and the J segment 9 bases; nucleotides outside the gene matches: 7. The CDR3 extends over 16 amino acids. Germline V CDR1 and CDR2: MNHEY, SMNVEV (reference sequence). CDR3: CASSLMGLAGGSAQYF. CDR3 in DNA: TGTGCCAGCAGTTTAATGGGACTAGCGGGAGGATCGGCCCAGTACTTC.

This clonotype has a count of ten or more. The chain combines TRBV11-2 with TRBJ2-3; 9 bases agree with TRBD1. The CDR3 runs 16 residues. J gave up 1 base and V 5 bases, and 7 bases lay outside the gene matches. Germline lookup yields CDR1 SGHAT and CDR2 FQNNGV. For the CDR3, the DNA is TGTGCCAGCAGCCTAAAACGGACAGGGGGCACAGATACGCAGTATTTT. Translated, it gives CASSLKRTGGTDTQYF.

The table lists this clonotype with a few counts. The V and J genes are TRBV27 and TRBJ2-3; 9 bases are shared with TRBD2. The trim removed 10 bases at V and 3 bases at J, leaving 14 bases unmatched. Germline CDR1 MNHEY, CDR2 SMNVEV (reference sequence). CDR3 length: 16 amino acids. The CDR3 bases are TGTGCCACCCACTACACTAGTAGCGGGAGAACAGATACGCAGTATTTT. Amino acid sequence: CATHYTSSGRTDTQYF.

This clonotype appeared many times. The chain carries TRBV2 and TRBJ2-4; D is undetermined. Germline lookup yields CDR1 SNHLY and CDR2 FYNNEI. Deletions cut 0 bases from V and 6 bases from J, with 6 bases between. This CDR3 region has 13 residues. This chain's CDR3 is CASSEAPGNIQYF. The CDR3 nucleotides read TGTGCCAGCAGTGAAGCTCCGGGAAACATTCAGTACTTC.